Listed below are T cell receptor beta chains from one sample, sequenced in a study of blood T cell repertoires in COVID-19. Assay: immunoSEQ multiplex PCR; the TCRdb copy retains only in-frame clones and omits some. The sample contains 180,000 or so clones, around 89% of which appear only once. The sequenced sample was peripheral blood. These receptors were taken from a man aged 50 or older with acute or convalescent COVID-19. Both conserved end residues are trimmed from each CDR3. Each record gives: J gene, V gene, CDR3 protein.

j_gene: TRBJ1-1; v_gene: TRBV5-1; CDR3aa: ASSRGSISPLNTEAF
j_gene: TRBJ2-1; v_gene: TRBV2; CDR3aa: ASSGASGSQNEQF
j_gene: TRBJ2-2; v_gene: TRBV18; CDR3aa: ASSRQGINTGELF
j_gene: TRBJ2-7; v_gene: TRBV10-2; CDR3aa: ASTTQASYEQY
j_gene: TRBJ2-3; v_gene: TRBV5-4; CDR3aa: ASSSPGFHTDTQY
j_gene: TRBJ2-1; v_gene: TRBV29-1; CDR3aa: SVVMGGGGGGGQF
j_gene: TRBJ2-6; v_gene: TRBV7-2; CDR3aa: ASSFRGTSGANVLT
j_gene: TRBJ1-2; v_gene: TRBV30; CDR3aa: AWSALYGYT
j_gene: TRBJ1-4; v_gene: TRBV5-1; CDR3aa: ASSVGQGEEKLF
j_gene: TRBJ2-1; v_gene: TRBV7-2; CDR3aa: ASLSLGGQGTYNEQF
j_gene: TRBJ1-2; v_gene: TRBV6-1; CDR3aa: ASSETGRGQRHYGYT
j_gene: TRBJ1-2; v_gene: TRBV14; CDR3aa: ASSQAGGRAYGYT